These 27 T cell receptor beta chains came from one sample sequenced in a study of naive and memory T cell subsets. Sample treatment: skin biopsy from PPD injection site in Mantoux-positive individual. Unsorted total RNA, about 1 to 1,100 ng, was DNase treated before reverse transcription. Alpha and beta constant region primers primed reverse transcription for blood and skin samples. TCRdb re-called the UMI-ligation and nested PCR reads with MiXCR, one entry per CDR3 protein. Here the sample spans 18,000 or so distinct CDR3 sequences, about a tenth being singletons. The source was skin, collected from a tuberculin skin test site. Receptor source: an adult in good health.

This clonotype was detected a few times. The gene calls are TRBV20-1 and TRBJ2-1; D ambiguous. The CDR3 covers 18 residues. Trimming removed 0 bases from V and 1 base from J, with 19 bases in between. Germline V lookup: CDR1 DFQATT, CDR2 SNEGSKA (reference sequence). The CDR3 region has the DNA TGCAGTGCTAGAGATCTTCAGGTAAAGGACGAGTCCTACAATGAGCAGTTCTTC. Translating it yields CSARDLQVKDESYNEQFF.

The sample holds many counts of this clonotype. The chain combines TRBV7-9 with TRBJ1-4; D might be TRBD1 (6 bases). V was pared by 5 bases and J by 9 bases, with 19 bases between. The germline CDR1 and CDR2 sequences are SEHNR and FQNEAQ (reference sequence). This CDR3 contains 15 residues. CDR3 in DNA: TGTGCCAGCAGCGAGGAATGGGGGGCGAATAAAAAACTGTTTTTT. Protein sequence: CASSEEWGANKKLFF.

This clonotype was detected ten times or more. The chain is built from TRBV29-1 and TRBJ2-1; 8 bases map to TRBD2. V lost 8 bases, J lost 0 bases, and 6 bases stayed unmatched. The CDR3 spans 14 residues. Germline V lookup: CDR1 SQVTM, CDR2 ANQGSEA. CDR3 protein: CSSDLAGSYNEQFF. CDR3 DNA: TGCAGCTCTGATCTAGCGGGCTCCTACAATGAGCAGTTCTTC.

CDR3 amino acids: CASRTTANSPLHF. The CDR3 DNA is TGTGCCAGCAGGACGACAGCTAATTCACCCCTCCACTTT. V usage is TRBV2 and J usage is TRBJ1-6, with D tentatively TRBD1 (5 bases). This CDR3 contains 13 residues. V was cut by 6 bases and J by 6 bases, with 9 bases left in between. CDR1 and CDR2 from the germline V gene are SNHLY and FYNNEI.

This clonotype was seen at least ten times. The DNA for the CDR3 is TGTGCCAGCAGCTTGGGATCAGACCCTTTGTATGGCTACACCTTC. It encodes CASSLGSDPLYGYTF. The V and J genes are TRBV7-2 and TRBJ1-2; D unclear. The V gene lost 3 bases and the J gene lost 5 bases, with 16 bases spanning the gap. Germline V gene data show CDR1 as SGHTA and CDR2 as FQGNSA. The CDR3 is 15 residues long.

This clonotype was counted only a few times. The chain's CDR3 is CSARDDRGIGYQPQHF. The CDR3 DNA reads TGCAGTGCTAGAGATGACAGGGGGATCGGATATCAGCCCCAGCATTTT. The V and J genes are TRBV20-1 and TRBJ1-5; 9 nucleotides align to TRBD1. The CDR3 contains 16 residues. Germline assignment: CDR1 DFQATT and CDR2 SNEGSKA (reference sequence). V trimming: 0 bases; J trimming: 5 bases; junction bases outside the gene matches: 8.

In this sample, this clonotype turned up many times. The CDR3 loop reads CASSSYTGTPQPTQYF. CDR3 nucleotide sequence: TGTGCCAGCAGCTCATACACCGGGACACCCCAGCCGACCCAGTACTTC. V usage is TRBV7-2 and J usage is TRBJ2-5, with D perhaps matching TRBD1 (6 bases). Between the trimmed V and J ends, which lost 4 bases and 7 bases, there was a span of 22 bases. Per germline, CDR1 SGHTA and CDR2 FQGNSA. The CDR3 loop spans 16 amino acids.

This clonotype showed up just a few times. V usage is TRBV16 and J usage is TRBJ1-1, with 8 bases identical to TRBD1. The CDR3 contains 14 residues. V shed 4 bases, J shed 7 bases, and the junction held 8 bases outside the gene matches. In germline, CDR1 is KGHSY, CDR2 FQNENV. The chain's CDR3 is CASSLRTGKSEAFF. CDR3 nucleotides: TGTGCCAGCAGCCTCCGGACAGGGAAAAGTGAAGCTTTCTTT.

By sample share, this clonotype is large. The genes are TRBV13 and TRBJ2-7, with TRBD1 identical over 7 bases. The CDR3 consists of 15 residues. Trimming removed 1 base from V and 3 bases from J; junction bases left unmatched: 6. Germline V gene lookup returns CDR1 PRHDT and CDR2 FYEKMQ (reference sequence). DNA for the CDR3: TGTGCCAGCAGCTTAGCAGGGGGACAGAACTACGAGCAGTACTTC. It translates to CASSLAGGQNYEQYF.

This clonotype has only a few counts. The rearrangement links TRBV14 to TRBJ1-2; D unresolved. CDR3 length: 13 amino acids. The V gene's germline CDR1 is SGHDN and CDR2 FVKESK. The V gene lost 3 bases and the J gene lost 6 bases, with 11 bases spanning the gap. The CDR3 region is CASSHVRGDGYTF. CDR3 sequence (DNA): TGTGCCAGCAGCCACGTTCGTGGGGATGGCTACACCTTC.

This clonotype was counted many times. The chain combines TRBV29-1 with TRBJ2-3; 7 bases are a match to TRBD2. With 5 bases clipped from V and 2 bases from J, the junction kept 7 bases outside the gene matches. Per germline, CDR1 SQVTM and CDR2 ANQGSEA. The CDR3 has 14 amino acids. In DNA form, the CDR3 reads TGCAGCGTTAAACTAGCGCGAGCCACAGATACGCAGTATTTT. As protein: CSVKLARATDTQYF.

This clonotype was detected only a few times. V usage is TRBV10-1 and J usage is TRBJ2-7, with D unclear. The CDR3 is made up of 13 amino acids. Germline V gene lookup returns CDR1 WNHNN and CDR2 SYGVQD (reference sequence). V was trimmed by 3 bases and J by 3 bases, leaving 9 bases between them. The CDR3 bases are TGCGCCAGCAGTGAAGTGTCTCGCTACGAGCAGTACTTC. Its protein product is CASSEVSRYEQYF.

This clonotype was seen more than once but under ten times. V usage is TRBV6-1 and J usage is TRBJ1-4; D unclear. Looked up from germline, CDR1 is MNHNS and CDR2 is SASEGT. V dropped 7 bases and J dropped 6 bases, with 15 bases sitting between them. This CDR3 contains 14 residues. The CDR3 loop is CASNPGPWDEKLFF. CDR3 DNA: TGTGCCAGCAACCCCGGACCTTGGGATGAAAAACTGTTTTTT.

This clonotype was recorded many times. This rearrangement joins TRBV10-3 to TRBJ2-3; a weak D match, TRBD1 (6 bases). The V end lost 10 bases, the J end lost 7 bases, and 21 bases lay between the germline ends. Germline-derived CDR1 and CDR2 are ENHRY and SYGVKD. The CDR3 length is 14 residues. In DNA, the CDR3 is TGTGCCACGCGGACAGACCAAGGCAGATATACGCAGTATTTT. Translated: CATRTDQGRYTQYF.

In its sample, this clonotype is medium-sized. V usage is TRBV5-6 and J usage is TRBJ2-2, with 8 positions matching TRBD1. Germline CDR1 SGHDT, CDR2 YYEEEE. Trimming at V came to 0 bases and at J to 4 bases, leaving 20 bases not matched to a gene. This CDR3 has 21 amino acids. The CDR3 nucleotides are TGTGCCAGCAGCTTGGGGTTCGGGGTCTATGGACAGGGAGCGAGCACCGGGGAGCTGTTTTTT. It specifies CASSLGFGVYGQGASTGELFF.

This clonotype was counted at least ten times. The genes are TRBV3-1 and TRBJ1-1, with D perhaps matching TRBD1 (5 bases). Per germline, CDR1 LGHDT and CDR2 YNNKEL (reference sequence). Deletions cut 1 base from V and 2 bases from J, with 11 bases between. The CDR3 spans 15 residues. The chain's CDR3 is CASSQVWDGNTEAFF. The CDR3 DNA follows: TGTGCCAGCAGCCAAGTATGGGACGGTAACACTGAAGCTTTCTTT. Drawing the rest from reference TRBV3-1 and TRBJ1-1, the complete variable domain is DTAVSQTPKYLVTQMGNDKSIKCEQNLGHDTMYWYKQDSKKFLKIMFSYNNKELIINETVPNRFSPKSPDKAHLNLHINSLELGDSAVYFCASSQVWDGNTEAFFGQGTRLTVV.

This clonotype was seen repeatedly, ten times or more. V and J are TRBV29-1 and TRBJ2-6, with D hard to call. Trimming took off 3 bases at V and 0 bases at J, with 3 bases between the two ends. CDR1 is SQVTM and CDR2 is ANQGSEA in the germline V gene. CDR3 size: 13 residues. The CDR3 region is CSVDASGANVLTF. Here the CDR3 DNA reads TGCAGCGTTGACGCCTCTGGGGCCAACGTCCTGACTTTC.

This clonotype was seen a few times. This chain links TRBV10-3 with TRBJ2-2; TRBD1 agrees at 8 bases. Trimming cost V 10 bases and J 3 bases; bases outside gene matches: 10. The CDR3 loop spans 15 amino acids. The V gene's germline CDR1 is ENHRY and CDR2 SYGVKD. CDR3 sequence: CATRIGQGYTGELFF. CDR3 bases: TGTGCCACCCGGATAGGACAGGGCTACACCGGGGAGCTGTTTTTT.

The sample holds a few counts of this clonotype. The chain has TRBV5-8 and TRBJ1-2, with D perhaps matching TRBD1 (5 bases). The CDR3 extends over 14 amino acids. The V end lost 2 bases, the J end lost 3 bases, and 11 bases lay between the germline ends. CDR1 and CDR2 (germline): SGHTS, YDEGEE. CDR3 in amino acids: CASSFVGRDYGYTF. CDR3 nucleotides: TGTGCCAGCAGCTTCGTGGGGCGCGACTATGGCTACACCTTC.

This clonotype was seen repeatedly, ten times or more. The chain recombines TRBV6-4 with TRBJ2-1; the D is unclear. V shed 2 bases and J shed 3 bases, with 5 bases lying between them. The CDR3 is made up of 13 amino acids. CDR1 is MRHNA, CDR2 SNTAGT, per germline. Here the CDR3 DNA reads TGTGCCAGCAGTGACAGCGACTACAATGAGCAGTTCTTC. Translated, it gives CASSDSDYNEQFF.

This clonotype occurred many times. V gene TRBV12-3 or TRBV12-4 combines with J gene TRBJ2-1, with D perhaps TRBD1 or TRBD2 (5 bases each). The CDR3 consists of 14 residues. Trimming removed 8 bases at V and 0 bases at J, with 11 bases between. The CDR3 DNA reads as TGTGCCAGCGAGGGGCAGAGCTCCTACAATGAGCAGTTCTTC. Translation: CASEGQSSYNEQFF.

This clonotype is medium-sized by share. The chain uses TRBV6-2 or TRBV6-3 and TRBJ2-1; the D is unclear. The CDR3 is 16 residues long. Germline V CDR1 and CDR2: MNHEY, SVGEGT. Trimming cost V 2 bases and J 7 bases, with 18 bases left between them. In nucleotides, the CDR3 is TGTGCCAGCAGTTACCAGGACCCACGTACTGGGAATGAGCAGTTCTTC. It codes for CASSYQDPRTGNEQFF.

In the case of this clonotype: A read error may produce the germline difference seen at one junction end. V usage is TRBV13 and J usage is TRBJ2-7, with D possibly being TRBD2 (5 bases). This CDR3 has 14 amino acids. The germline gives CDR1 PRHDT, CDR2 FYEKMQ (reference sequence). The CDR3 DNA reads TGTGTCAGCAGCTTAGGGAGACCAGCCTCGGAGCAGTACTTC. This gives the protein CVSSLGRPASEQYF.

This clonotype has only a few counts. This rearrangement joins TRBV6-6 to TRBJ2-2; 7 bases are shared with TRBD2. The CDR3 is 15 amino acids. Germline V gene lookup returns CDR1 MNHNY and CDR2 SVGAGI (reference sequence). Trimming removed 5 bases from V and 4 bases from J; junction bases left unmatched: 7. The CDR3 loop reads CASSGLLATTGELFF. The CDR3 DNA reads TGTGCCAGCAGTGGCCTACTAGCGACCACCGGGGAGCTGTTTTTT.

This clonotype was counted ten times or more. The chain recombines TRBV28 with TRBJ2-2; TRBD2 agrees at 14 bases. CDR3 length equals 17 residues. Losses at the gene ends were 6 bases for V and 6 bases for J; bases not matched to a gene: 9. In germline, CDR1 is MDHEN, CDR2 SYDVKM. Here the CDR3 DNA reads TGTGCCAGCAGCCCGGGACTAGCGGGAGAATTAGCCGGGGAGCTGTTTTTT. Its translation is CASSPGLAGELAGELFF.

This clonotype appeared a few times. J is TRBJ2-3 and V is TRBV3-1, with 9 bases lining up with TRBD2. V lost 5 bases to trimming and J lost 4 bases; unmatched junction nucleotides: 10. This CDR3 region has 16 residues. Per germline, CDR1 LGHDT and CDR2 YNNKEL (reference sequence). CDR3 in amino acids: CASSGPGTSSPDTQYF. The CDR3 bases are TGTGCCAGCAGCGGACCCGGGACTAGCAGTCCAGATACGCAGTATTTT.

This clonotype counts as medium-sized. The chain couples TRBV3-1 to TRBJ2-3; D perhaps matches TRBD2 (5 bases). CDR3 size: 11 residues. In germline, CDR1 is LGHDT, CDR2 YNNKEL (reference sequence). V dropped 5 bases and J dropped 13 bases, with 13 bases sitting between them. The CDR3 sequence: CASSGSEYEYF. DNA of the CDR3: TGTGCCAGCAGCGGGAGCGAATACGAGTATTTT.